Reported below is one T cell receptor beta chain. Its antigen is not identified. The record originates from a study of T-cell memory formation after mild COVID-19. Study in general: The two donors had largely donor-specific TCR clusters.

TCRdb called the 5' RACE reads again in MiXCR, with one record for every CDR3 protein. The table lists about 150,000 distinct CDR3 sequences, roughly 15% of them singletons. Trimming cost V 0 bases and J 4 bases, with 15 bases left between them. The germline V gene encodes CDR1 LNHNV and CDR2 YYDKDF (reference sequence). CDR3 length: 16 residues. Study results and limitations: Contracting clones localized mainly to CM and EM when CD4+ and mainly to EMRA when CD8+. Among clones contracting day 15 to 85, CD4/CD8 was balanced, whereas later expanders leaned CD4+.

This chain connects TRBV15 to TRBJ2-5, with a weak D call TRBD2 (7 bases). This sequence originates from an adult woman who had mild COVID-19 (a few samples of this study predate the infection). Cell type and time point are not known. The sequenced sample was PBMCs or a T cell subset sorted from them (not recorded which). The CDR3 DNA sequence: TGTGCCACCAGCAGAGATTATAGGGGGGGCGGAGAGACCCAGTACTTC. This translates into CATSRDYRGGGETQYF.